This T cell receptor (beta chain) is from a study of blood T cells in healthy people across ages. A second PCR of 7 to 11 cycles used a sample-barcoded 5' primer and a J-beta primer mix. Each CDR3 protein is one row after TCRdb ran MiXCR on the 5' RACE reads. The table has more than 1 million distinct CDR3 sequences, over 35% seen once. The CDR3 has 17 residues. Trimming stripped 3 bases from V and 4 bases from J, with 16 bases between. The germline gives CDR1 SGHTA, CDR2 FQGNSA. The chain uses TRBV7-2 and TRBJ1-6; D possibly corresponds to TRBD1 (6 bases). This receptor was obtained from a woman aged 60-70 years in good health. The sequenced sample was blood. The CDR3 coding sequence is TGTGCCAGCAGCTTCGCGGGGGCAGCTAATTATAATTCACCCCTCCACTTT. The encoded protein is CASSFAGAANYNSPLHF.